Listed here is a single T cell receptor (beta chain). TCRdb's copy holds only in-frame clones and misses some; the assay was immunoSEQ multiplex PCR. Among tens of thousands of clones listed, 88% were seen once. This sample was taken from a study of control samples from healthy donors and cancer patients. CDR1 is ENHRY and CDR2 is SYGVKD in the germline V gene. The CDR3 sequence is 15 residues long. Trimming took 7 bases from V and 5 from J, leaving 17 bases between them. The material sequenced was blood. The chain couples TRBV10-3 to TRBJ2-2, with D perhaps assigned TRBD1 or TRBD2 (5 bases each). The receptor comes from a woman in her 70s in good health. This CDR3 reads CAITRVSGGTGELFF. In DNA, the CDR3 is TGTGCCATCACCAGGGTCAGCGGTGGGACCGGGGAGCTGTTTTTT.